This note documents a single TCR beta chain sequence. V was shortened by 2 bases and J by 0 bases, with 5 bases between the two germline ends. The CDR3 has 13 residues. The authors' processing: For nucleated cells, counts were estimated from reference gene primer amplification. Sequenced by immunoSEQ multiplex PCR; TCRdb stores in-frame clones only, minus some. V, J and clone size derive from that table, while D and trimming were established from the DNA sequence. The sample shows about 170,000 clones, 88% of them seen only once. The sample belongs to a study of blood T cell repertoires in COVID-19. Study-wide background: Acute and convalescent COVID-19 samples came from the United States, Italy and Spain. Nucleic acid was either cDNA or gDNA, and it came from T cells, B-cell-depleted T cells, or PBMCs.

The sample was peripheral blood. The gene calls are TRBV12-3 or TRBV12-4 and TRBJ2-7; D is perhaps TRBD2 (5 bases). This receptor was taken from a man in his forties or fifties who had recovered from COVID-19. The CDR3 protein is CASSLLASYEQYF. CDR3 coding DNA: TGTGCCAGCAGTTTACTAGCCTCCTACGAGCAGTACTTC.